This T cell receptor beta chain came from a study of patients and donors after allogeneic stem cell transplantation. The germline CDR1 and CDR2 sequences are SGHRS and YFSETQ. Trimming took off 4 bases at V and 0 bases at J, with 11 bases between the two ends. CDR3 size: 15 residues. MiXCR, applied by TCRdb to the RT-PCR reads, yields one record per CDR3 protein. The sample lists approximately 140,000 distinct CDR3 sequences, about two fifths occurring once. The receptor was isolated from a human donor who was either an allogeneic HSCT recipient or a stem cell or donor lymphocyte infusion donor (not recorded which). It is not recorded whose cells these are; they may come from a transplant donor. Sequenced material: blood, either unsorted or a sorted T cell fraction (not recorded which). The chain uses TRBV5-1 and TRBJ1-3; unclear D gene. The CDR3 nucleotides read TGCGCCAGCAGCCCGGACGACGTCTCTGGAAACACCATATATTTT. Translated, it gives CASSPDDVSGNTIYF. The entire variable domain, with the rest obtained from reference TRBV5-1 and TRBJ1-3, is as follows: KAGVTQTPRYLIKTRGQQVTLSCSPISGHRSVSWYQQTPGQGLQFLFEYFSETQRNKGNFPGRFSGRQFSNSRSEMNVSTLELGDSALYLCASSPDDVSGNTIYFGEGSWLTVV.